The 30 T cell receptor beta chains reported below all come from one sample, sequenced in a study of lymphopenia after photon versus proton radiotherapy (dated by TCRdb to 2018 to 2020). Receptors were amplified or captured by the immunoSEQ multiplex PCR assay. What TCRdb holds here is the immuneACCESS table cut down to in-frame rearrangements. Part of the clones is not present; checked against another copy, under half of the missing clones reflect an unresolved V gene, and the others are unexplained. This sample lists 8,000 or so clones; 88% were detected once. The ten largest clonotypes hold roughly 20% of the sample. Sequencing used peripheral blood, obtained from a patient treated with photon-based radiotherapy. Receptors originate from a man older than 75 with cholangiocarcinoma.

This chain uses TRBV29-1 with TRBJ2-1; 10 bases agree with TRBD1. J gave up 9 bases and V 1 base, and 6 bases lay outside the gene matches. Germline CDR1 is SQVTM and CDR2 is ANQGSEA. CDR3 size: 14 residues. Here the CDR3 reads CSVEGQGATGEQFF. DNA of the CDR3: TGCAGCGTTGAAGGACAGGGGGCAACGGGTGAGCAGTTCTTC.

The J gene is TRBJ1-1, the V gene TRBV10-3; no firm D call. This CDR3 has 12 amino acids. The V gene's germline CDR1 is ENHRY and CDR2 SYGVKD. With 5 bases removed from V and 2 bases from J, the gap between germline ends came to 6 bases. The CDR3 sequence is CAISTVNTEAFF. The DNA of the CDR3 is TGTGCCATCAGTACGGTCAACACTGAAGCTTTCTTT.

This sequence joins TRBV5-1 and TRBJ2-1, with TRBD1 matching over 7 bases. Germline CDR1 is SGHRS and CDR2 is YFSETQ. V lost 5 bases and J lost 5; bases outside the gene matches: 4. The CDR3 has 13 residues. The CDR3 here is CASRSGQHNEQFF. In DNA form, the CDR3 reads TGCGCCAGCAGATCGGGACAGCACAATGAGCAGTTCTTC.

For the CDR3, the DNA is TGTGCCAGCAGACCAAGGGTAGCAGGACAGGGAGCGTCTGGAAACACCATATATTTT. Translated, it gives CASRPRVAGQGASGNTIYF. The chain carries TRBV7-9 and TRBJ1-3; 8 bases align to TRBD1. Germline lookup yields CDR1 SEHNR and CDR2 FQNEAQ (reference sequence). The length of the CDR3 is 19 residues. V lost 6 bases to trimming and J lost 1 base; unmatched junction nucleotides: 17.

V is TRBV11-2 and J is TRBJ1-1, with 8 bases matching TRBD1. Germline-derived CDR1 and CDR2 are SGHAT and FQNNGV. The CDR3 length is 16 residues. J was trimmed by 1 base and V by 5 bases; bases with no gene match: 9. CDR3 bases: TGTGCCAGCAGCCGAGGTTTCGGGACAGGGAACACTGAAGCTTTCTTT. This gives the protein CASSRGFGTGNTEAFF.

The V gene is TRBV19, the J gene TRBJ2-7; D remains ambiguous. Germline V lookup: CDR1 LNHDA, CDR2 SQIVND (reference sequence). The CDR3 contains 14 residues. Trimming removed 4 bases at V and 2 bases at J, with 12 bases between. CDR3 DNA: TGTGCCAGTAGTACGGGCGGCAGACCCTACGAGCAGTACTTC. The encoded protein is CASSTGGRPYEQYF.

The chain couples TRBV6-6 to TRBJ2-2; the D is unclear. Trimming removed 5 bases from V and 0 bases from J, with 7 bases in between. CDR3 length equals 14 residues. Germline lookup yields CDR1 MNHNY and CDR2 SVGAGI (reference sequence). The CDR3 DNA sequence: TGTGCCAGCAGTCCACCCCCGAACACCGGGGAGCTGTTTTTT. Residues: CASSPPPNTGELFF.

The chain joins TRBV19 to TRBJ2-4, with D perhaps TRBD2 (5 bases). The germline V and J ends were trimmed by 1 base and 2 bases, with 9 bases remaining between them. Germline CDR1 LNHDA, CDR2 SQIVND (reference sequence). This CDR3 is built from 15 residues. The CDR3 DNA reads as TGTGCCAGTAGTATAGGAGGGAAAACCAAAAACATTCAGTACTTC. The encoded protein is CASSIGGKTKNIQYF.

This chain joins TRBV7-9 and TRBJ2-6; 7 bases are a match to TRBD1. The CDR3 contains 15 residues. Germline lookup yields CDR1 SEHNR and CDR2 FQNEAQ (reference sequence). J was trimmed by 2 bases and V by 3 bases; bases with no gene match: 1. The CDR3 nucleotides read TGTGCCAGCAGCTTTCAGGGGGCTGGGGCCAACGTCCTGACTTTC. It yields the protein CASSFQGAGANVLTF.

This sequence joins TRBV2 and TRBJ2-5; the D is unclear. CDR3 length equals 14 residues. The V end was cut by 8 bases, the J end by 5 bases, with 18 bases between. The germline V gene has CDR1 SNHLY and CDR2 FYNNEI. The CDR3 coding sequence is TGTGCCAGCTCTGAAGCCAGCAGTCGGGAGACCCAGTACTTC. Translation: CASSEASSRETQYF.

The gene calls are TRBV4-1 and TRBJ1-1; D might be TRBD1 (6 bases). Germline loops: CDR1 MGHRA, CDR2 YSYEKL. V was trimmed by 3 bases and J by 7 bases, leaving 27 bases between them. The CDR3 extends over 18 amino acids. The CDR3 loop reads CASSQIAGGQGSFSEAFF. The CDR3 DNA is TGCGCCAGCAGCCAGATCGCAGGTGGTCAGGGGAGTTTCAGTGAAGCTTTCTTT.

This chain joins TRBV5-1 and TRBJ2-5; D is uncertain. V was cut by 4 bases and J by 5 bases, with 12 bases left in between. The CDR3 loop spans 13 amino acids. CDR1 is SGHRS and CDR2 is YFSETQ in the germline V gene. In nucleotides, the CDR3 is TGCGCCAGCAGCCCCCCTGCTACGGAGACCCAGTACTTC. Translated, it gives CASSPPATETQYF.

The chain combines TRBV27 with TRBJ2-5, with D unresolved. CDR1 and CDR2 (germline): MNHEY, SMNVEV (reference sequence). The CDR3 covers 13 residues. V was cut by 6 bases and J by 1 base, with 9 bases left in between. CDR3 DNA sequence: TGTGCCAGCAGCCGCCGACCCCAAGAGACCCAGTACTTC. Its translation: CASSRRPQETQYF.

The rearrangement links TRBV9 to TRBJ2-3; TRBD1 is a possible D gene (6 bases). This CDR3 contains 17 residues. Looked up from germline, CDR1 is SGDLS and CDR2 is YYNGEE. Trimming left V 4 bases short and J 0 bases short, with 18 bases between. Here the CDR3 reads CASSRGRQVSSTDTQYF. The CDR3 DNA reads TGTGCCAGCAGCCGAGGCCGACAGGTGTCTAGCACAGATACGCAGTATTTT.

CDR3 bases: TGTGCCATCAGTGAGACTTCGACTAGCGGCCGCACAGATACGCAGTATTTT. This sequence encodes CAISETSTSGRTDTQYF. The rearrangement joins TRBV10-3 to TRBJ2-3, with TRBD2 identical over 9 bases. The CDR3 extends over 17 amino acids. CDR1 ENHRY and CDR2 SYGVKD come from the germline V gene. The junction had 7 bases not matched to a gene; V was cut back by 2 bases and J by 1 base.

This rearrangement joins TRBV4-1 to TRBJ1-5, with unresolved D. This CDR3 region has 15 residues. Trimming cost V 0 bases and J 5 bases, with 11 bases left between them. The germline V gene encodes CDR1 MGHRA and CDR2 YSYEKL. CDR3 residues: CASSQERFLYQPQHF. The CDR3 bases are TGCGCCAGCAGCCAAGAGAGATTCCTCTATCAGCCCCAGCATTTT.

This chain's CDR3 is CASSLRGGGETQYF. CDR3 coding DNA: TGCGCCAGCAGCTTAAGGGGCGGGGGAGAGACCCAGTACTTC. The V gene is TRBV5-1, the J gene TRBJ2-5, with TRBD2 matching 7 bases. The V segment lost 2 bases and the J segment 4 bases; nucleotides outside the gene matches: 5. Germline-derived CDR1 and CDR2 are SGHRS and YFSETQ. CDR3 length: 14 amino acids.

The rearrangement uses TRBV18 and TRBJ2-2, with D uncertain. Deletions cut 0 bases from V and 5 bases from J, with 7 bases between. Per the germline V gene, CDR1 is KGHSH and CDR2 is LQKENI. The CDR3 is 14 residues long. The CDR3 nucleotides are TGTGCCAGCTCACCACCGATTAGAACCGGGGAGCTGTTTTTT. Translation gives CASSPPIRTGELFF.

The chain combines TRBV11-1 with TRBJ1-1, with D unclear. CDR3 length equals 13 residues. V was clipped by 5 bases and J by 4 bases, with 11 bases between them. Germline values: CDR1 SGHAT, CDR2 FQDESV (reference sequence). DNA of the CDR3: TGTGCCAGCAGCCTGAATGGTGTCACTGAAGCTTTCTTT. It is translated as CASSLNGVTEAFF. The whole variable domain, remainder taken from reference TRBV11-1 and TRBJ1-1, is EAEVAQSPRYKITEKSQAVAFWCDPISGHATLYWYRQILGQGPELLVQFQDESVVDDSQLPKDRFSAERLKGVDSTLKIQPAELGDSAMYLCASSLNGVTEAFFGQGTRLTVV.

J is TRBJ1-1 and V is TRBV28; D uncertain. With 7 bases removed from V and 1 base from J, the gap between germline ends came to 7 bases. Germline-derived CDR1 and CDR2 are MDHEN and SYDVKM. The length of the CDR3 is 12 residues. CDR3 residues: CASTLRNTEAFF. The CDR3, as DNA: TGTGCCAGCACCTTGCGGAACACTGAAGCTTTCTTT. The whole variable domain, filled in from reference TRBV28 and TRBJ1-1, reads DVKVTQSSRYLVKRTGEKVFLECVQDMDHENMFWYRQDPGLGLRLIYFSYDVKMKEKGDIPEGYSVSREKKERFSLILESASTNQTSMYLCASTLRNTEAFFGQGTRLTVV.

J is TRBJ1-2 and V is TRBV4-1; D is uncertain. This CDR3 has 16 residues. Trimming shortened V by 4 bases and J by 0 bases, and 15 bases separated the two germline ends. Germline V gene data show CDR1 as MGHRA and CDR2 as YSYEKL. The CDR3 loop reads CASSPDAAGANYGYTF. The CDR3 DNA is TGCGCCAGCAGCCCTGACGCGGCAGGAGCTAACTATGGCTACACCTTC.

The chain couples TRBV6-5 to TRBJ2-7, with 10 bases lining up with TRBD1. CDR3 length: 16 amino acids. V lost 0 bases, J lost 5 bases, and 7 bases stayed unmatched. Germline CDR1 MNHEY, CDR2 SVGAGI. In DNA form, the CDR3 reads TGTGCCAGCAGTTACTCAAGTCGGGACAGGGGCCACGAGCAGTACTTC. It specifies CASSYSSRDRGHEQYF.

The rearrangement links TRBV28 to TRBJ2-7; D is unresolved. The CDR3 has 14 amino acids. In germline, CDR1 is MDHEN, CDR2 SYDVKM. Trimming removed 2 bases at V and 1 base at J, with 9 bases between. As DNA, the CDR3 is TGTGCCAGCAGTTTAGAGGCCGGATCCTACGAGCAGTACTTC. This encodes CASSLEAGSYEQYF.

The chain has TRBV7-8 and TRBJ2-1; the match to TRBD1 covers 8 bases. The ends lost 1 base at V and 4 bases at J; junction bases unmatched: 3. Germline values: CDR1 SGHVS, CDR2 FQNEAQ. The CDR3 is made up of 15 amino acids. DNA for the CDR3: TGTGCCAGCAGCTTAGGGGGACAGGTTTACAATGAGCAGTTCTTC. Residues: CASSLGGQVYNEQFF.

This chain links TRBV7-9 with TRBJ1-1; D might be TRBD1 (5 bases). Trimming took off 5 bases at V and 4 bases at J, with 14 bases between the two ends. The CDR3 is 14 residues long. Germline V lookup: CDR1 SEHNR, CDR2 FQNEAQ (reference sequence). The CDR3 DNA sequence: TGTGCCAGCAGCCCAAGCGCGGGGGGCACTGAAGCTTTCTTT. Amino acid sequence: CASSPSAGGTEAFF. The full variable domain, completed using reference TRBV7-9 and TRBJ1-1, is DTGVSQNPRHKITKRGQNVTFRCDPISEHNRLYWYRQTLGQGPEFLTYFQNEAQLEKSRLLSDRFSAERPKGSFSTLEIQRTEQGDSAMYLCASSPSAGGTEAFFGQGTRLTVV.

The V and J genes are TRBV29-1 and TRBJ2-5, with TRBD2 identical over 13 bases. This CDR3 is built from 13 residues. V was clipped by 4 bases and J by 5 bases; unmatched bases: 1. Germline V lookup: CDR1 SQVTM, CDR2 ANQGSEA. The DNA of the CDR3 is TGCAGCGTTGTGACTAGCGGGGGGGAGACCCAGTACTTC. Translation gives CSVVTSGGETQYF.

The chain links TRBV23-1 to TRBJ2-2; D assignment may be TRBD1 or TRBD2 (5 bases each). TRBV23-1 qualifies as an ORF whose function is uncertain. CDR3 length: 17 amino acids. Trimming shortened V by 0 bases and J by 1 base, and 12 bases separated the two germline ends. CDR3 region: CASSQSSTAENTGELFF. CDR3 DNA sequence: TGCGCCAGCAGTCAATCTTCGACAGCGGAGAACACCGGGGAGCTGTTTTTT.

The V call is TRBV7-2, the J call TRBJ1-1; D gene unclear. CDR1 and CDR2 (germline): SGHTA, FQGNSA. This CDR3 has 13 residues. Trimming stripped 5 bases from V and 6 bases from J, with 13 bases between. The CDR3 nucleotides are TGTGCCAGCAGCCCACGCCTGGCAGCTGAAGCTTTCTTT. Translation gives CASSPRLAAEAFF.

The genes are TRBV13 and TRBJ2-3, with 12 bases fitting TRBD1. The CDR3 has 18 amino acids. Germline lookup yields CDR1 PRHDT and CDR2 FYEKMQ (reference sequence). The V and J ends lost 4 bases and 8 bases, in that order; junction bases with no gene match: 16. The CDR3 DNA follows: TGTGCCAGCAGCTCGGGACAGGGGGCAAGAGGGGGCACAAGTACGCAGTATTTT. Translating gives CASSSGQGARGGTSTQYF.

The V and J genes are TRBV30 and TRBJ1-1; 7 bases agree with TRBD1. The V gene end was trimmed by 4 bases and the J gene end by 10 bases; junction bases not matched to a gene: 12. The CDR3 is 13 residues long. From germline, CDR1 is GTSNPN and CDR2 SVGIG (reference sequence). The CDR3 region has the DNA TGTGCCTGGACCAAAAGTAGGGGGCTGGGAGCTTTCTTT. It specifies CAWTKSRGLGAFF.